The entry below gives a single T cell receptor beta chain sequence along with its context. No antigen is known for it. This specimen belongs to a study of CD8 T cells in Susac syndrome. V dropped 0 bases and J dropped 10; count of bases not matched to a gene: 5. The CDR3 is 15 amino acids. Random hexamers were used to reverse transcribe the RNA input (roughly 0.5 to 1 ug). One entry per CDR3 protein results from TCRdb running MiXCR on the immunoSEQ multiplex PCR reads. The repertoire holds about 240,000 distinct CDR3 sequences, with about 96% as singletons. Through negative isolation, CD4+ and CD8+ T cells were obtained, while TEMRA cells were enriched using FACS. General study results and limits: CD4+ T cell repertoires in Susac syndrome lacked clonal expansion.

V gene TRBV12-3 or TRBV12-4 combines with J gene TRBJ2-1, with TRBD2 matching 11 bases. Sequenced input: CD4+ T cells from PBMCs. This receptor was obtained from a human donor with Susac syndrome. Written as DNA, the CDR3 is TGTGCCAGCAGTTTAGCCCTAGCGGGAGGTGGAGAGCAGTTCTTC. Its protein product is CASSLALAGGGEQFF.